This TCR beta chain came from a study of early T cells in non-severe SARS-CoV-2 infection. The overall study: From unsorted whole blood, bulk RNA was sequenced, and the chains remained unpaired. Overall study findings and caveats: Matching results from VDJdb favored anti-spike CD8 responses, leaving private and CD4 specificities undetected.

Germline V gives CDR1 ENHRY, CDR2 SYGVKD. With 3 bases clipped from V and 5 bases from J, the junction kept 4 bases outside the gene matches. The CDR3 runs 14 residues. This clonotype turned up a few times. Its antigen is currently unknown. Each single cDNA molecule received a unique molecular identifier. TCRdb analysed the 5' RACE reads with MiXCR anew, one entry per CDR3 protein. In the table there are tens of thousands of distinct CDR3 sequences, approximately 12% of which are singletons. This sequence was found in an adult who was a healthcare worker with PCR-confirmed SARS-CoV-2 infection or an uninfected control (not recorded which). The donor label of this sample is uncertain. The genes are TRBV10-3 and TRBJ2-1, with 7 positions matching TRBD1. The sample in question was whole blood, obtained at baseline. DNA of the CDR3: TGTGCCATCAGTGAAGGGACAGACAACAATGAGCAGTTCTTC. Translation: CAISEGTDNNEQFF.